Following are 20 T cell receptor beta chains from one sample sequenced in a study of beta chain features in type 1 diabetes. TCRB transcripts that were expressed got sequenced, as all of the isolated RNA had been reverse transcribed. Repertoires were generated with immunoSEQ multiplex PCR, while TCRdb's copy carries only in-frame clones and drops some. The sample holds 450,000 to 600,000 clones; 30% are singletons and the top ten take more than 0.055%. The sequenced sample was naive CD4+ T cells from blood. The receptors were sampled from a man between 18 and 29 years old in good health.

The chain combines TRBV9 with TRBJ2-1; 10 bases are shared with TRBD1. V shed 0 bases, J shed 5 bases, and the junction held 8 bases outside the gene matches. This CDR3 is built from 17 residues. Germline V gene data show CDR1 as SGDLS and CDR2 as YYNGEE. In DNA form, the CDR3 reads TGTGCCAGCAGCGTAGGCATGGGGACAGGGGCCCACAATGAGCAGTTCTTC. It encodes CASSVGMGTGAHNEQFF.

This clone has only a few counts. The rearrangement links TRBV30 to TRBJ2-7, with D possibly matching TRBD1 (6 bases). V was cut by 4 bases and J by 5 bases, with 15 bases left in between. The CDR3 is made up of 13 amino acids. The germline CDR1 and CDR2 sequences are GTSNPN and SVGIG (reference sequence). The DNA of the CDR3 is TGTGCCTGGAACCAGGGACATACTAACGAGCAGTACTTC. Protein: CAWNQGHTNEQYF.

CDR3 loop: CASSVAAKDTQYF. In DNA form, the CDR3 reads TGTGCCAGCAGCGTAGCGGCGAAGGATACGCAGTATTTT. The J gene is TRBJ2-3, the V gene TRBV9; no clear D. This CDR3 region has 13 residues. Trimming took 0 bases from V and 6 from J, leaving 8 bases between them. Germline assignment: CDR1 SGDLS and CDR2 YYNGEE.

In this sample, this clone turned up once. The gene calls are TRBV10-3 and TRBJ2-5; 9 nucleotides agree with TRBD1. Gene TRBJ2-7 matches the end of the DNA better, so the J call may be wrong. The CDR3 consists of 13 residues. CDR1 ENHRY and CDR2 SYGVKD come from the germline V gene. The CDR3 protein is CAISGDRAYEQYF. The DNA for the CDR3 is TGTGCCATCAGTGGGGACAGGGCCTACGAGCAGTACTTC.

V gene TRBV28 combines with J gene TRBJ2-1, with TRBD1 as a possible D gene (5 bases). The CDR3 sequence is 15 residues long. Trimming stripped 11 bases from V and 0 bases from J, with 17 bases between. Germline CDR1 reads MDHEN; CDR2 reads SYDVKM. Here the CDR3 reads CAAADQGSSYNEQFF. CDR3 sequence (DNA): TGTGCCGCCGCCGATCAGGGCAGCTCCTACAATGAGCAGTTCTTC. Looking up the rest from reference TRBV28 and TRBJ2-1 gives the full variable domain: DVKVTQSSRYLVKRTGEKVFLECVQDMDHENMFWYRQDPGLGLRLIYFSYDVKMKEKGDIPEGYSVSREKKERFSLILESASTNQTSMYLCAAADQGSSYNEQFFGPGTRLTVL.

This chain links TRBV5-1 with TRBJ1-1, with D hard to call. Germline V gives CDR1 SGHRS, CDR2 YFSETQ. This CDR3 spans 13 amino acids. The V end was cut by 0 bases, the J end by 4 bases, with 7 bases between. The chain's CDR3 is CASSLAQATEAFF. Here the CDR3 DNA reads TGCGCCAGCAGCTTGGCACAAGCCACTGAAGCTTTCTTT.

The chain recombines TRBV10-3 with TRBJ2-3; a weak D match, TRBD2 (6 bases). The CDR3 is made up of 14 amino acids. The V gene lost 3 bases and the J gene lost 4 bases, with 11 bases spanning the gap. CDR1 ENHRY and CDR2 SYGVKD come from the germline V gene. The CDR3 nucleotides read TGTGCCATCAGTGACCGGGGGATCGCAGATACGCAGTATTTT. Encoded protein: CAISDRGIADTQYF.

The chain combines TRBV6-8 with TRBJ2-7, with 14 bases fitting TRBD2. CDR3 length equals 17 residues. The germline gives CDR1 MNHGY, CDR2 SAAAGT. The V segment lost 2 bases and the J segment 6 bases; nucleotides outside the gene matches: 9. CDR3 sequence (DNA): TGTGCCAGCAGTTACCCCAGGACTAGCGGGAGGCGCTCCGAGCAGTACTTC. The encoded protein is CASSYPRTSGRRSEQYF.

The chain has TRBV28 and TRBJ2-1, with D possibly being TRBD2 (5 bases). The CDR3 consists of 15 residues. Germline V lookup: CDR1 MDHEN, CDR2 SYDVKM. V lost 4 bases, J lost 12 bases, and 22 bases lay in between. This chain's CDR3 is CASSSSGLWVGRQFF. CDR3 DNA sequence: TGTGCCAGCAGTTCCAGCGGACTGTGGGTTGGTAGGCAGTTCTTC.

The V call is TRBV25-1, the J call TRBJ2-7; 9 positions match TRBD1. This CDR3 spans 14 amino acids. The V and J ends lost 1 base and 7 bases, in that order; junction bases with no gene match: 5. Germline values: CDR1 MGHDK, CDR2 SYGVNS. CDR3 nucleotide sequence: TGTGCCAGCAGTGAATCCAGAGACAGGGGGGAGCAGTACTTC. Translation: CASSESRDRGEQYF.

This clone was recorded a few times. The chain joins TRBV9 to TRBJ1-2; TRBD1 matches at 7 bases. Germline CDR1 reads SGDLS; CDR2 reads YYNGEE. The CDR3 is 14 residues long. The V and J ends lost 6 bases and 0 bases, in that order; junction bases with no gene match: 5. CDR3 bases: TGTGCCAGCACCGCTACAGGGGCTAACTATGGCTACACCTTC. It encodes CASTATGANYGYTF.

This clone has only a few counts. J is TRBJ2-1 and V is TRBV29-1, with 11 bases matching TRBD2. This CDR3 has 16 amino acids. J gave up 4 bases and V 5 bases, and 10 bases lay outside the gene matches. The germline gives CDR1 SQVTM, CDR2 ANQGSEA. The CDR3 loop reads CSVTPGLAVSYNEQFF. The CDR3 region has the DNA TGCAGCGTTACTCCGGGACTAGCGGTTTCATACAATGAGCAGTTCTTC.

This CDR3 reads CSGDESSYNEQFF. DNA of the CDR3: TGCAGCGGTGACGAAAGCTCCTACAATGAGCAGTTCTTC. V is TRBV29-1 and J is TRBJ2-1; no clear D. Germline loops: CDR1 SQVTM, CDR2 ANQGSEA. Between the trimmed V and J ends, which lost 7 bases and 0 bases, there was a span of 10 bases. The CDR3 runs 13 residues.

This clone was seen a handful of times. The V call is TRBV29-1, the J call TRBJ1-2; no reliable D call. Germline CDR1 SQVTM, CDR2 ANQGSEA. The V end was cut by 0 bases, the J end by 2 bases, with 10 bases between. The CDR3 is 14 amino acids. CDR3 DNA: TGCAGCGTTGAAGACTTCACAGCGAACTATGGCTACACCTTC. Amino acids: CSVEDFTANYGYTF.

Worth noting for this clone: Different DNA sequences within this sample yield the same CDR3. The chain combines TRBV18 with TRBJ2-7; D remains ambiguous. This CDR3 comprises 12 residues. In germline, CDR1 is KGHSH, CDR2 LQKENI. V was shortened by 3 bases and J by 0 bases, with 3 bases between the two germline ends. CDR3 region: CASSPSSYEQYF. The CDR3 DNA is TGTGCCAGCTCACCCAGCTCCTACGAGCAGTACTTC.

This clone was counted only a few times. This rearrangement joins TRBV5-4 to TRBJ2-5; a weak D match, TRBD2 (6 bases). CDR3 length: 15 residues. Trimming removed 4 bases from V and 3 bases from J, with 16 bases in between. Per germline, CDR1 SGHNT and CDR2 YYREEE (reference sequence). CDR3 sequence: CASSVRLGGEETQYF. The DNA for the CDR3 is TGTGCCAGCAGCGTCCGACTAGGAGGAGAAGAGACCCAGTACTTC.

The chain is built from TRBV9 and TRBJ1-3; the match to TRBD1 covers 7 bases. Germline CDR1 reads SGDLS; CDR2 reads YYNGEE. J gave up 0 bases and V 4 bases, and 10 bases lay outside the gene matches. The CDR3 totals 17 residues. The CDR3 sequence is CASSPRQGYSSGNTIYF. The CDR3 DNA sequence: TGTGCCAGCAGCCCACGACAGGGATATAGCTCTGGAAACACCATATATTTT.

The table lists this clone with a few counts. The gene calls are TRBV4-3 and TRBJ2-7; TRBD1 matches at 7 bases. The CDR3 length is 15 residues. With V trimmed by 1 base and J by 2 bases, 5 bases remained unmatched. Germline-derived CDR1 and CDR2 are LGHNA and YSLEER. CDR3 DNA: TGCGCCAGCAGCCAAGGGTTAGGGGGCCCCTACGAGCAGTACTTC. Protein: CASSQGLGGPYEQYF.

This clone was observed a handful of times. The chain combines TRBV29-1 with TRBJ1-2; unclear D gene. The CDR3 has 9 residues. In germline, CDR1 is SQVTM, CDR2 ANQGSEA. V lost 5 bases and J lost 6, with 4 bases in between. In DNA form, the CDR3 reads TGCAGCGTTCATGATGGCTACACCTTC. It specifies CSVHDGYTF.

This chain uses TRBV5-1 with TRBJ1-4; 8 positions match TRBD1. CDR1 and CDR2 from the germline V gene are SGHRS and YFSETQ. The junction had 4 bases not matched to a gene; V was cut back by 4 bases and J by 5 bases. The CDR3 is made up of 14 amino acids. CDR3 bases: TGCGCCAGCAGCCCGGGACAGGACAATGAAAAACTGTTTTTT. Protein product: CASSPGQDNEKLFF.